This T cell receptor (beta chain) emerged from a study of blood T cell repertoires in COVID-19 (TCRdb year 2020). For context, the study as a whole: Samples covering the acute and convalescent phases of COVID-19 were provided by collaborators in the United States, Italy and Spain. The prospective study material was composed of cDNA or gDNA derived from T cells, B-cell-depleted T cells, or PBMCs. Subjects who had been exposed to COVID-19, were actively infected with it, or had recovered from it provided the deeply sampled blood TCRbeta repertoires that made up the dataset. The repertoires were made available in a free public database intended to serve as a resource for research on the immune response to SARS-CoV-2. The samples were drawn from the first 160 participants of the ongoing ImmuneRACE study and from 950 to 1,500 subjects provided by 6 global collaborators. A de-identified subject ID, COVID-19 status, age in years and sex were almost always included in the sample metadata. Where available, HLA class I and class II types were obtained from metadata supplied by the sample provider rather than from assay-based typing.

Relative to germline, V is missing 3 bases and J is missing 0 bases, with 11 bases of the junction outside any gene match. The CDR3 holds 18 amino acids from the cysteine to the phenylalanine. Only the CDR3 portion is preserved as DNA: 54 bases, with reading frame beginning at the first base. Per the germline V gene, SGHAT is the CDR1 and FQNNGV is the CDR2. A remark on this clone: No antigen is known for it. Within one base of it there is no much larger clone, and no base qualities were kept.

The immunoSEQ Assay, a bias-controlled multiplex PCR, was used to amplify TCRbeta CDR3 regions from genomic DNA. The authors' analysis ran thus. The number of nucleated cells in each sample was estimated by amplification of reference gene primers within the assay. To quantify the absolute abundance of each unique TCRbeta CDR3 rearrangement, sequence reads were collapsed and filtered. For each sample, productive Simpson clonality was calculated as the square root of Simpson's diversity index across productive rearrangements. Here the immuneACCESS table is served through TCRdb, limited to in-frame sequences with V and J called. Missing clones are a known gap in these copies; in checked studies unresolved V genes cover under half, and the rest lacks a known reason. That table furnishes V, J and clone size, whereas the DNA furnished D and trimming. This sample has about 190,000 clones in its table, and 60% to 80% of those were observed once. Of the sample, roughly 17% is held by the ten largest clones.

The paper as a whole reports these results and caveats: Clinical and demographic metadata were provided uncurated, with the amount varying by source and participant.

Collaborating institutions collected whole blood in K2EDTA tubes following their own protocols. For TCRbeta analysis, collaborators shipped samples in one of three forms: frozen whole blood, isolated PBMCs, or DNA extracted from either of those sample types. The chain was built from TRBV11-2 and TRBJ2-7, and 10 junctional nucleotides match TRBD1. Sequencing was performed on peripheral blood. This receptor was taken from a man in his 60s with active or convalescent COVID-19. The sequence in DNA is TGTGCCAGCAGCTTTGGCCCATCCGGGACAGGGGCCTCCTACGAGCAGTACTTC. Its product reads: CASSFGPSGTGASYEQYF.